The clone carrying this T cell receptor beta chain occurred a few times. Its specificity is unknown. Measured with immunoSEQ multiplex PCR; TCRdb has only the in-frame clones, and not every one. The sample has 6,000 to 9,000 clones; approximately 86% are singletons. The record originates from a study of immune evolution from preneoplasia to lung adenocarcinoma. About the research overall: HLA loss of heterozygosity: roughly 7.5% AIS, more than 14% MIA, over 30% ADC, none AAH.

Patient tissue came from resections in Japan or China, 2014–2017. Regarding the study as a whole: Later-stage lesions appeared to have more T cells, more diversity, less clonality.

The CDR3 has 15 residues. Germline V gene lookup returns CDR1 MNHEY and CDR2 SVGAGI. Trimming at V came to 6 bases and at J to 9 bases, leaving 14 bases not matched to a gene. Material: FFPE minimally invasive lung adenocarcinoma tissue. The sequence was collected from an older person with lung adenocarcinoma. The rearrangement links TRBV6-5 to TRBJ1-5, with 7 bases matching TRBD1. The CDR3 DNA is TGTGCCAGCAGCTCCGGGACAGCCGCCGAGATGCCCCAGCATTTT. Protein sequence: CASSSGTAAEMPQHF.